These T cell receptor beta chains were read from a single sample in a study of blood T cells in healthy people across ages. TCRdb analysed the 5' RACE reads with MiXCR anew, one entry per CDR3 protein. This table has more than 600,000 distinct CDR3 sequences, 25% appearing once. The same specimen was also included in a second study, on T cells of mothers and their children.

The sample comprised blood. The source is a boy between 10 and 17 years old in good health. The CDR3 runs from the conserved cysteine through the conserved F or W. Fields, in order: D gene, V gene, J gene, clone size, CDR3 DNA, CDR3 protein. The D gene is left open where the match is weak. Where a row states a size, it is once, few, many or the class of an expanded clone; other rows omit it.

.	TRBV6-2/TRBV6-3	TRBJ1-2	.	TGTGCCAGCAGTTACTCGTTCGGGGTCGGCTACACCTTC	CASSYSFGVGYTF
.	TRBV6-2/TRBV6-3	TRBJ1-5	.	TGTGCCAGCAGTACATATGGGGAAAGCAATCAGCCCCAGCATTTT	CASSTYGESNQPQHF
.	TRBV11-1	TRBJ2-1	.	TGTGCCAGCAGCCTGTCCCGGGGGAGCTCCTACAATGAGCAGTTCTTC	CASSLSRGSSYNEQFF
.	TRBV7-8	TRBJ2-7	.	TGTGCCAGCAGCTTTGGACATGGTAAGACCTACGAGCAGTACTTC	CASSFGHGKTYEQYF
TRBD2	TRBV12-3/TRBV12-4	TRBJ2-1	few	TGTGCCAGCAGCCGACTAGCGGGAGGGCCACCGGGATACAATGAGCAGTTCTTC	CASSRLAGGPPGYNEQFF
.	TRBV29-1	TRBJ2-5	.	TGCAGCGTAGAGGGACAAGTCCAAGAGACCCAGTACTTC	CSVEGQVQETQYF
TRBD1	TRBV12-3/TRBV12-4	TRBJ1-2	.	TGTGCCAGCAGTCCGGGACAGAAAAAGGCCGGCTACACCTTC	CASSPGQKKAGYTF
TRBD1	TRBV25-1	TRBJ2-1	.	TGTGCCAGCAGTTCCGGGACAGGGACCCTCAATGAGCAGTTCTTC	CASSSGTGTLNEQFF
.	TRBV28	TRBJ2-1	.	TGTGCCAGCAGTTTTCAGGGCGCTAAGGGGTTCTTC	CASSFQGAKGFF
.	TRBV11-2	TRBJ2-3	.	TGTGCCAGCAGCTTCGGGACCTTCACAGATACGCAGTATTTT	CASSFGTFTDTQYF
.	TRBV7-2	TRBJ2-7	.	TGTGCCAGCAGCTTTTTCCTCTACGAGCAGTACTTC	CASSFFLYEQYF
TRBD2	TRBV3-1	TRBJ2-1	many	TGTGCCAGCAGCCAAGGGACTAGCGGCAACAATGAGCAGTTCTTC	CASSQGTSGNNEQFF
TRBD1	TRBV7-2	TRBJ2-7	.	TGTGCCAGCAGCCGAACAGGGGGCTCCCACGAGCAGTACTTC	CASSRTGGSHEQYF
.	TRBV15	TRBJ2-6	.	TGTGCCACCAGCAGAGATACCAGTGACTCTGGGGCCAACGTCCTGACTTTC	CATSRDTSDSGANVLTF
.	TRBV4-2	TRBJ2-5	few	TGTGCCAGCAGCCAAGAGCAGTTGGACCACTCAGAAGAGACCCAGTACTTC	CASSQEQLDHSEETQYF
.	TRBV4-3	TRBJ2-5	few	TGCGCCAGCAGCCAAGACAGGGCCCGGCAAGAGACCCAGTACTTC	CASSQDRARQETQYF
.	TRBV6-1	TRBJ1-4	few	TGTGCCAGCAGACCTCGAGACGGTGGTGAAAAACTGTTTTTT	CASRPRDGGEKLFF
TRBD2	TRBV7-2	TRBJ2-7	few	TGTGCCAGCAGCTTAAGTATCGCGGGGGGCGAGCAGTACTTC	CASSLSIAGGEQYF
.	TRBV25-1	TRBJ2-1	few	TGTGCCAGTACAGAATACAATGAGCAGTTCTTC	CASTEYNEQFF
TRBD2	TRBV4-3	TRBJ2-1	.	TGCGCCAGCAGCCCCCTAGGCAGCGGGGGATCCAATGAGCAGTTCTTC	CASSPLGSGGSNEQFF
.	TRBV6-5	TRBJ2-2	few	TGTGCCAGCAGTTACGGACAGTACGGGGAGCTGTTTTTT	CASSYGQYGELFF
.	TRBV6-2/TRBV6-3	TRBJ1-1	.	TGTGCCAGCAGTTACTCGGGGGCCGTGGGCACTGAAGCTTTCTTT	CASSYSGAVGTEAFF
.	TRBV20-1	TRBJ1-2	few	TGCAGTGCTAGAGATGAAGGCAGGGTGACGATTAACTATGGCTACACCTTC	CSARDEGRVTINYGYTF